This section outlines one T cell receptor (beta chain) sequence together with its context. These data come from a study of blood T cell repertoires in COVID-19. At the level of the study: Sites across the United States, Italy and Spain contributed samples from acute and convalescent COVID-19. PBMCs, B-cell-depleted T cells, or T cells provided the cDNA or gDNA that made up the material.

The germline gives CDR1 MNHEY, CDR2 SVGAGI. Trimming took 8 bases from V and 0 from J; bases not matched to a gene: 5. The CDR3 sequence is 15 residues long. Original processing notes: From reference gene primer amplification, estimates of nucleated cell counts were derived. TCRdb keeps only in-frame clones here, not all; method: immunoSEQ multiplex PCR. V and J calls and clone size are copied from that table; D and trimming were computed from the DNA. This table holds roughly 62,000 clones, 78% found once. Sequenced: peripheral blood. The sequence derives from a human donor in a cohort sampled during active COVID-19. The chain has TRBV6-5 and TRBJ1-5; 9 nucleotides match TRBD1. In nucleotides, the CDR3 is TGTGCCAGCGCACAGGACAGGGGTAGCAATCAGCCCCAGCATTTT. Translation gives CASAQDRGSNQPQHF.